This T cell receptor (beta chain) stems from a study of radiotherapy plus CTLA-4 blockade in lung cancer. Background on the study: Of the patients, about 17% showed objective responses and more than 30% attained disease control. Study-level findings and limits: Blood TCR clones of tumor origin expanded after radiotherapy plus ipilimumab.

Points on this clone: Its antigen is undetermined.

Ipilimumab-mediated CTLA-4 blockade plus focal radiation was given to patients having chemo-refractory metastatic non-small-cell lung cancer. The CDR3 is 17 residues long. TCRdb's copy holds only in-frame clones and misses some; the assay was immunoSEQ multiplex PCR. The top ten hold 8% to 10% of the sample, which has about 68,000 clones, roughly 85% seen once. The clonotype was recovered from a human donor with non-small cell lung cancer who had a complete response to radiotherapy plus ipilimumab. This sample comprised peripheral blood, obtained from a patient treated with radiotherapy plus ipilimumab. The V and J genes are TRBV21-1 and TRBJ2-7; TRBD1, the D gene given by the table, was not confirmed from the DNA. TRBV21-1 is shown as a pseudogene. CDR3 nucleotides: TGTGCCAGCAGCAAGTACGAAAGGGACAGCAAAAGATACGAGCAGTACGTC. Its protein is CASSKYERDSKRYEQYV.